Listed here are 30 T cell receptor beta chains from one sample, sequenced in a study of cytomegalovirus exposure and HLA in healthy donors. In the PCR, 60 Vbeta and 13 Jbeta primers were used. Assay used: immunoSEQ multiplex PCR; TCRdb lists only in-frame clones, some missing. This sample yields fewer than 95,000 clones, of which around 77% are seen a single time; approximately 0.6% belongs to the top ten. The specimen was PBMCs. The source is a man aged 25-40 years in good health and CMV-seronegative.

This clone was seen a few times. V gene TRBV7-8 combines with J gene TRBJ1-1, with 8 bases aligning to TRBD1. The CDR3 extends over 15 amino acids. Looked up from germline, CDR1 is SGHVS and CDR2 is FQNEAQ. V trimming: 5 bases; J trimming: 8 bases; junction bases outside the gene matches: 13. DNA for the CDR3: TGTGCCAGCAGCGCCCGAGAGGGACAGGCGGAAGAAGCTTTCTTT. Encoded protein: CASSAREGQAEEAFF.

This chain joins TRBV19 and TRBJ2-7; 7 bases line up with TRBD1. Germline-derived CDR1 and CDR2 are LNHDA and SQIVND (reference sequence). The CDR3 extends over 16 amino acids. V lost 7 bases, J lost 0 bases, and 12 bases stayed unmatched. CDR3: CASTIKDSGGSYEQYV. The DNA for the CDR3 is TGTGCCAGTACCATCAAAGACTCAGGGGGCTCCTACGAGCAGTACGTC.

The table lists this clone with a count of one. The V call is TRBV5-4, the J call TRBJ2-1; the D gene is possibly TRBD1 (5 bases). CDR1 and CDR2 (germline): SGHNT, YYREEE (reference sequence). The CDR3 runs to 13 residues. V lost 3 bases, J lost 8 bases, and 12 bases lay in between. The CDR3 DNA sequence: TGTGCCAGCAGCTCAAAGAAAGGGGATGAGCAGTTCTTC. This codes for CASSSKKGDEQFF.

J is TRBJ2-2 and V is TRBV27; 9 positions agree with TRBD1. CDR1 is MNHEY, CDR2 SMNVEV, per germline (reference sequence). The trim removed 10 bases at V and 5 bases at J, leaving 14 bases unmatched. The CDR3 covers 16 residues. CDR3: CATQRTGAVLTGELFF. CDR3 nucleotides: TGTGCCACCCAACGGACAGGGGCGGTGTTAACCGGGGAGCTGTTTTTT.

The chain has TRBV9 and TRBJ2-7; 8 bases line up with TRBD1. The germline gives CDR1 SGDLS, CDR2 YYNGEE. The CDR3 is 13 residues long. V gave up 7 bases and J gave up 3 bases; unmatched junction bases: 6. Written as DNA, the CDR3 is TGTGCCAGCGGGCAGGGGGCCAGCTACGAGCAGTACTTC. Amino acids: CASGQGASYEQYF. The whole variable domain, remainder taken from reference TRBV9 and TRBJ2-7, is DSGVTQTPKHLITATGQRVTLRCSPRSGDLSVYWYQQSLDQGLQFLIQYYNGEERAKGNILERFSAQQFPDLHSELNLSSLELGDSALYFCASGQGASYEQYFGPGTRLTVT.

This CDR3 reads CASSLSVLPAGEQYF. The CDR3 DNA reads as TGTGCCAGCAGCCTCTCCGTTCTCCCTGCGGGAGAGCAGTACTTC. The chain carries TRBV5-6 and TRBJ2-7; D possibly corresponds to TRBD2 (6 bases). Germline CDR1 reads SGHDT; CDR2 reads YYEEEE. The length of the CDR3 is 15 residues. The V gene lost 4 bases and the J gene lost 7 bases, with 21 bases spanning the gap.

The V call is TRBV6-5, the J call TRBJ2-7, with 9 bases lining up with TRBD1. V shed 7 bases, J shed 3 bases, and the junction held 7 bases outside the gene matches. Germline values: CDR1 MNHEY, CDR2 SVGAGI. This CDR3 is 14 amino acids long. CDR3 sequence: CASNPVTGGYEQYF. The DNA of the CDR3 is TGTGCCAGCAACCCAGTGACAGGGGGCTACGAGCAGTACTTC.

The rearrangement uses TRBV9 and TRBJ1-4; possibly TRBD1 for D (6 bases). V was shortened by 2 bases and J by 6 bases, with 11 bases between the two germline ends. CDR1 is SGDLS and CDR2 is YYNGEE in the germline V gene. The CDR3 runs to 14 residues. CDR3 residues: CASSVQGKDEKLFF. CDR3 nucleotide sequence: TGTGCCAGCAGCGTCCAGGGGAAGGATGAAAAACTGTTTTTT.

The gene calls are TRBV5-1 and TRBJ2-1, with a tentative D call TRBD2 (7 bases). The V gene lost 2 bases and the J gene lost 7 bases, with 10 bases spanning the gap. The germline V gene has CDR1 SGHRS and CDR2 YFSETQ. The CDR3 has 13 amino acids. This CDR3 reads CASSLGGENEQFF. For the CDR3, the DNA is TGCGCCAGCAGCTTAGGGGGGGAGAATGAGCAGTTCTTC.

The rearrangement links TRBV2 to TRBJ1-1; 7 nucleotides agree with TRBD1. Unmatched junction bases numbered 2, after V lost 4 bases and J lost 0 bases. The CDR3 runs 14 residues. Germline V gene lookup returns CDR1 SNHLY and CDR2 FYNNEI. The CDR3 is CASSVGTVNTEAFF. CDR3 bases: TGTGCCAGCAGTGTTGGGACAGTGAACACTGAAGCTTTCTTT.

The chain couples TRBV5-5 to TRBJ2-1; 11 bases are shared with TRBD2. Trimming removed 3 bases from V and 0 bases from J; junction bases left unmatched: 5. The CDR3 extends over 17 amino acids. The V gene's germline CDR1 is SGHKS and CDR2 YYEKEE (reference sequence). The CDR3 nucleotides are TGTGCCAGCAGCTGGACTAGCGGGCCTAGCTCCTACAATGAGCAGTTCTTC. Amino acids: CASSWTSGPSSYNEQFF.

The V gene is TRBV7-6, the J gene TRBJ2-1; 11 positions match TRBD2. The V gene's germline CDR1 is SGHVS and CDR2 FNYEAQ. This CDR3 region has 15 residues. Trimming removed 4 bases from V and 9 bases from J; junction bases left unmatched: 8. In DNA form, the CDR3 reads TGTGCCAGCAGCTCGGGACTAGCGGATGGGGGTGAGCAGTTCTTC. This codes for CASSSGLADGGEQFF.

The CDR3 bases are TGTGCCATCATGAGGCAGAGCTCTGGAAACACCATATATTTT. Translating gives CAIMRQSSGNTIYF. This chain uses TRBV10-3 with TRBJ1-3, with no clear D. The V gene lost 7 bases and the J gene lost 0 bases, with 10 bases spanning the gap. The length of the CDR3 is 14 residues. CDR1 and CDR2 (germline): ENHRY, SYGVKD.

The chain employs TRBV5-1 and TRBJ1-3; D is possibly TRBD1 (5 bases). The CDR3 has 17 amino acids. Germline V gene sequence: CDR1 SGHRS, CDR2 YFSETQ. Trimming removed 0 bases from V and 0 bases from J, with 13 bases in between. The CDR3 sequence: CASSLASTANSGNTIYF. CDR3 nucleotides: TGCGCCAGCAGCTTGGCCTCGACAGCAAACTCTGGAAACACCATATATTTT.

The chain carries TRBV27 and TRBJ2-3, with unresolved D. V was shortened by 7 bases and J by 10 bases, with 15 bases between the two germline ends. This CDR3 has 12 amino acids. Per germline, CDR1 MNHEY and CDR2 SMNVEV (reference sequence). The CDR3 DNA is TGTGCCAGCAAAGAACCGGCGGCCCCGCAGTATTTT. This translates into CASKEPAAPQYF.

The chain uses TRBV9 and TRBJ2-5; no definite D call. Germline CDR1 and CDR2: SGDLS and YYNGEE. The V and J ends lost 1 base and 1 base respectively, with 8 bases between them. The CDR3 runs to 14 residues. The CDR3 DNA reads as TGTGCCAGCAGCGTAATGCCAGGCCAAGAGACCCAGTACTTC. Protein product: CASSVMPGQETQYF.

The chain joins TRBV18 to TRBJ1-1, with D possibly matching TRBD1 (5 bases). Deletions cut 0 bases from V and 1 base from J, with 9 bases between. Germline CDR1 and CDR2: KGHSH and LQKENI. This CDR3 comprises 15 residues. CDR3 residues: CASSPPGQANTEAFF. The CDR3 DNA reads as TGTGCCAGCTCACCACCGGGGCAGGCGAACACTGAAGCTTTCTTT.

The chain is built from TRBV6-6 and TRBJ1-4, with D unclear. The CDR3 is 15 amino acids. CDR1 is MNHNY and CDR2 is SVGAGI in the germline V gene (reference sequence). V lost 0 bases and J lost 3, with 8 bases in between. The CDR3 DNA sequence: TGTGCCAGCAGTTACTCGAGAATTCCTAATGAAAAACTGTTTTTT. Its protein is CASSYSRIPNEKLFF.

CDR3 nucleotides: TGTGCCAGCAGCGCTACTAGCGGGAGGACCTATGAGCAGTTCTTC. It encodes CASSATSGRTYEQFF. This chain connects TRBV9 to TRBJ2-1, with 12 bases that match TRBD2. This CDR3 spans 15 amino acids. Trimming at V came to 3 bases and at J to 8 bases, leaving 6 bases not matched to a gene. The germline gives CDR1 SGDLS, CDR2 YYNGEE.

This clone was seen more than once but under ten times. The chain combines TRBV5-1 with TRBJ1-1, with 8 bases lining up with TRBD1. V trimming: 5 bases; J trimming: 2 bases; junction bases outside the gene matches: 8. CDR3 length equals 15 residues. Per the germline V gene, CDR1 is SGHRS and CDR2 is YFSETQ. This chain's CDR3 is CASRKQGAVNTEAFF. In DNA form, the CDR3 reads TGCGCCAGCAGAAAGCAGGGGGCTGTAAACACTGAAGCTTTCTTT.

The gene calls are TRBV4-2 and TRBJ2-1; 7 bases agree with TRBD2. The length of the CDR3 is 15 residues. Germline loops: CDR1 LGHNA, CDR2 YNFKEQ. After removal of 0 bases from V and 8 bases from J, the junction contained 7 bases not matched to a gene. CDR3 nucleotide sequence: TGTGCCAGCAGCCAAGATCCGGGAGGCATGTATGAGCAGTTCTTC. Amino acids: CASSQDPGGMYEQFF.

The chain recombines TRBV4-2 with TRBJ2-7; perhaps TRBD2 as D (6 bases). Trimming took off 0 bases at V and 2 bases at J, with 8 bases between the two ends. The CDR3 has 14 amino acids. The germline gives CDR1 LGHNA, CDR2 YNFKEQ. CDR3 sequence: CASSQEGGTYEQYF. For the CDR3, the DNA is TGTGCCAGCAGCCAAGAAGGCGGGACCTACGAGCAGTACTTC.

The V call is TRBV4-1, the J call TRBJ1-5; 9 bases are shared with TRBD1. Germline V gene data show CDR1 as MGHRA and CDR2 as YSYEKL. This CDR3 spans 16 amino acids. Unmatched junction bases numbered 9, after V lost 3 bases and J lost 6 bases. CDR3 DNA: TGCGCCAGCAGCCATTTACCGGGACAGGGTGTTCAGCCCCAGCATTTT. As protein: CASSHLPGQGVQPQHF.

The chain uses TRBV7-6 and TRBJ2-2, with a tentative D call TRBD1 (6 bases). The CDR3 is 14 residues long. Trimming shortened V by 3 bases and J by 7 bases, and 12 bases separated the two germline ends. The germline V gene encodes CDR1 SGHVS and CDR2 FNYEAQ. The CDR3 sequence is CASSFTGPYGELFF. As DNA, the CDR3 is TGTGCCAGCAGCTTCACAGGGCCATACGGGGAGCTGTTTTTT. Using reference TRBV7-6 and TRBJ2-2 for the parts outside the CDR3, the full variable domain is GAGVSQSPRYKVTKRGQDVALRCDPISGHVSLYWYRQALGQGPEFLTYFNYEAQQDKSGLPNDRFSAERPEGSISTLTIQRTEQRDSAMYRCASSFTGPYGELFFGEGSRLTVL.

This clone came up a few times. The genes are TRBV6-5 and TRBJ1-6; TRBD1 agrees at 9 bases. The germline gives CDR1 MNHEY, CDR2 SVGAGI. The CDR3 has 15 amino acids. After removal of 4 bases from V and 8 bases from J, the junction contained 6 bases not matched to a gene. The CDR3 region is CASSFTGQGDSPLHF. The CDR3 region has the DNA TGTGCCAGCAGTTTTACGGGACAGGGAGATTCACCCCTCCACTTT.

The chain links TRBV19 to TRBJ1-6; maybe TRBD1 (6 bases). Germline assignment: CDR1 LNHDA and CDR2 SQIVND (reference sequence). CDR3 length equals 14 residues. V was cut by 6 bases and J by 6 bases, with 12 bases left in between. CDR3 DNA: TGTGCCAGTAGGATTCAGGGGACTAATTCACCCCTCCACTTT. Translating it yields CASRIQGTNSPLHF.

This clone was detected a few times. The rearrangement links TRBV7-3 to TRBJ1-1; tentative D call: TRBD1 (6 bases). Germline CDR1 SGHTA, CDR2 FQGTGA. Between the trimmed V and J ends, which lost 6 bases and 3 bases, there was a span of 11 bases. The CDR3 is made up of 13 amino acids. The CDR3 bases are TGTGCCAGCAGAGAAGACAGGTACACTGAAGCTTTCTTT. Protein sequence: CASREDRYTEAFF.

The chain employs TRBV5-8 and TRBJ2-2, with 7 bases identical to TRBD2. The germline gives CDR1 SGHTS, CDR2 YDEGEE. V trimming: 4 bases; J trimming: 6 bases; junction bases outside the gene matches: 9. This CDR3 comprises 15 residues. The CDR3 loop is CASSTGTISPGELFF. In nucleotides, the CDR3 is TGTGCCAGCAGCACCGGGACTATATCTCCCGGGGAGCTGTTTTTT.

This clone was recorded once. The chain joins TRBV19 to TRBJ1-2; 8 nucleotides agree with TRBD1. This CDR3 has 14 amino acids. J gave up 1 base and V 7 bases, and 5 bases lay outside the gene matches. CDR1 LNHDA and CDR2 SQIVND come from the germline V gene (reference sequence). CDR3 sequence (DNA): TGTGCCAGTACCGCGGGACAGGTTAACTATGGCTACACCTTC. It translates to CASTAGQVNYGYTF.

CDR3 residues: CASSPPTGYGQNIQYF. The CDR3 DNA sequence: TGCGCCAGCAGTCCACCGACAGGGTATGGGCAAAACATTCAGTACTTC. The rearrangement links TRBV23-1 to TRBJ2-4; 7 bases agree with TRBD1. TRBV23-1 is an ORF, with its function uncertain. The CDR3 contains 16 residues. The V segment lost 4 bases and the J segment 5 bases; nucleotides outside the gene matches: 11.